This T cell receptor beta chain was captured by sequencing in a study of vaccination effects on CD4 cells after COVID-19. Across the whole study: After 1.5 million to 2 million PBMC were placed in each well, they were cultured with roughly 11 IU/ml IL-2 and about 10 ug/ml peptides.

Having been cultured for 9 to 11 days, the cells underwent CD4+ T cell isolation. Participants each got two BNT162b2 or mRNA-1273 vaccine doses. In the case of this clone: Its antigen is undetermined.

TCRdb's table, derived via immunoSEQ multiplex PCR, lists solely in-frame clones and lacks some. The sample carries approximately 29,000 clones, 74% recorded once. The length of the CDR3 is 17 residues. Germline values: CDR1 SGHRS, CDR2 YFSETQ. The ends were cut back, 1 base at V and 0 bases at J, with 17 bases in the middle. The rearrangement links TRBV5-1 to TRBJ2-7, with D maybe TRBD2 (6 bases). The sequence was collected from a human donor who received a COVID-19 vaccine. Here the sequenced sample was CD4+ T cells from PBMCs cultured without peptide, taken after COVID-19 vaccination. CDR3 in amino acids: CASSLWGGAGTSYEQYF. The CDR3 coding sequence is TGCGCCAGCAGCTTGTGGGGCGGGGCGGGGACCTCCTACGAGCAGTACTTC.